The 3 T cell receptor beta chains reported below all come from one sample, sequenced in a study of T cells in Graves' hyperthyroidism and ophthalmopathy. From RNA transcripts, TCR beta CDR3 regions were amplified. The HTBI primer set drove a first-round RT-PCR of the TCR CDR3. TCRdb analysed the multiplex PCR reads with MiXCR anew, one entry per CDR3 protein. This sample has a few hundred thousand distinct CDR3 sequences, with less than 25% found just once. The sequenced sample was blood. These receptors all come from a man in his late teens or twenties with Graves' hyperthyroidism.

This clonotype was observed at least ten times. The V gene is TRBV27, the J gene TRBJ1-1, with D possibly TRBD1 on 5 matching bases. V was cut by 0 bases and J by 5 bases, with 13 bases left in between. Germline V gene lookup returns CDR1 MNHEY and CDR2 SMNVEV (reference sequence). This CDR3 contains 15 residues. CDR3 sequence: CASSLSVGGGTEAFF. The CDR3 DNA sequence: TGTGCCAGCAGTTTATCCGTTGGGGGAGGGACTGAAGCTTTCTTT.

At least ten counts were recorded for this clonotype. The V and J genes are TRBV29-1 and TRBJ1-1, with D possibly TRBD1 on 5 matching bases. The germline gives CDR1 SQVTM, CDR2 ANQGSEA. Trimming took off 5 bases at V and 8 bases at J, with 9 bases between the two ends. The CDR3 is made up of 10 amino acids. In DNA, the CDR3 is TGCAGCGTTCTAAAGGGGGAAGCTTTCTTT. This sequence encodes CSVLKGEAFF.

The sample holds many counts of this clonotype. The gene calls are TRBV30 and TRBJ2-7; TRBD1 matches at 7 bases. Germline V gene sequence: CDR1 GTSNPN, CDR2 SVGIG (reference sequence). CDR3 length equals 11 residues. The V and J ends lost 4 bases and 7 bases, in that order; junction bases with no gene match: 4. For the CDR3, the DNA is TGTGCCTGGAACAGGGGTTGGGAGCAGTACTTC. Protein product: CAWNRGWEQYF.